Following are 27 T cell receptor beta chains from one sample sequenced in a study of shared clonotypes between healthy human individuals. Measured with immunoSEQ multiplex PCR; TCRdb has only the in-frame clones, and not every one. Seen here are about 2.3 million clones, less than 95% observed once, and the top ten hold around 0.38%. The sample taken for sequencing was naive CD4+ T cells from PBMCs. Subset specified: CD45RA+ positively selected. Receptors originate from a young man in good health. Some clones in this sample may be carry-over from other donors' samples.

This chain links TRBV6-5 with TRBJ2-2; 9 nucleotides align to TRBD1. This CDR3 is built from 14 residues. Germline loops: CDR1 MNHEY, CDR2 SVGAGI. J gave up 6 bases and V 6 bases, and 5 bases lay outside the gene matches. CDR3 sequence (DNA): TGTGCCAGCAGAAGGGACAGGGACTCCGGGGAGCTGTTTTTT. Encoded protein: CASRRDRDSGELFF.

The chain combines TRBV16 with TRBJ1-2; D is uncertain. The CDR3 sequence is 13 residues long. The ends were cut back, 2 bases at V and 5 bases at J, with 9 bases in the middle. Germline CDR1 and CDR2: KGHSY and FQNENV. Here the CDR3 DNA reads TGTGCCAGCAGCCAAGTACGGGAATATGGCTACACCTTC. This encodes CASSQVREYGYTF.

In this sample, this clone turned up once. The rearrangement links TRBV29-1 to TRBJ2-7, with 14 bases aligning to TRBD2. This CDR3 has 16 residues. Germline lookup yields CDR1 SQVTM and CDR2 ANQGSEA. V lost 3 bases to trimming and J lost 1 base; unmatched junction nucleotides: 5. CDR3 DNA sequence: TGCAGCGTTGACGGACTAGCGGGAGGTCCGTCCTACGAGCAGTACTTC. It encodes CSVDGLAGGPSYEQYF.

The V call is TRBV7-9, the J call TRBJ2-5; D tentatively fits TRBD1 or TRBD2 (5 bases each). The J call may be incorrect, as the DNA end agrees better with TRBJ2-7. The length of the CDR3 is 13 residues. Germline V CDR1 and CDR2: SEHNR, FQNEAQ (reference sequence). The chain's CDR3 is CASSPGRNYEQYF. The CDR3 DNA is TGTGCCAGCAGCCCGGGACGAAACTACGAGCAGTACTTC.

The CDR3 protein is CASSQGRLPQYF. The CDR3 DNA is TGTGCCAGCAGCCAAGGGCGGTTGCCCCAGTACTTC. The chain employs TRBV14 and TRBJ2-5, with unresolved D. This CDR3 is built from 12 residues. The ends were cut back, 1 base at V and 9 bases at J, with 9 bases in the middle. The germline V gene has CDR1 SGHDN and CDR2 FVKESK.

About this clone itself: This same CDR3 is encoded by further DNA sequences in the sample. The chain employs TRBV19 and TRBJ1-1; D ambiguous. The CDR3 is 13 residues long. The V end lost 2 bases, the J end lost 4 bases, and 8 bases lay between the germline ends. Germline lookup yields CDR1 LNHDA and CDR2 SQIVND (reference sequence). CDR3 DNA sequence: TGTGCCAGTAGTATAAAAGGGTTCACTGAAGCTTTCTTT. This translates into CASSIKGFTEAFF.

The CDR3 DNA follows: TGTGCCAGTCAGAGTACTAAGACGAACACCGGGGAGCTGTTTTTT. This translates into CASQSTKTNTGELFF. The chain is built from TRBV27 and TRBJ2-2; no clear D gene. Trimming stripped 9 bases from V and 0 bases from J, with 14 bases between. The germline V gene has CDR1 MNHEY and CDR2 SMNVEV (reference sequence). This CDR3 has 15 amino acids.

CDR3 nucleotides: TGTGCCAGCAGCTTAGGGGAGGCGGGGGCCACCTTC. This gives the protein CASSLGEAGATF. The chain combines TRBV7-8 with TRBJ1-2, with D maybe TRBD1 (6 bases). Germline lookup yields CDR1 SGHVS and CDR2 FQNEAQ. V was clipped by 1 base and J by 13 bases, with 13 bases between them. This CDR3 has 12 amino acids. The variable domain in full, completed from reference TRBV7-8 and TRBJ1-2, reads GAGVSQSPRYKVAKRGQDVALRCDPISGHVSLFWYQQALGQGPEFLTYFQNEAQLDKSGLPSDRFFAERPEGSVSTLKIQRTQQEDSAVYLCASSLGEAGATFGSGTRLTVV.

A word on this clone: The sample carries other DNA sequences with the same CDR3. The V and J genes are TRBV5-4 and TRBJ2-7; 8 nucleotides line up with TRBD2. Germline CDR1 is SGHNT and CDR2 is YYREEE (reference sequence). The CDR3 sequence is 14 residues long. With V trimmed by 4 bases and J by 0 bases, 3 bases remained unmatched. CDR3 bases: TGTGCCAGCAGCCGGAGCGGGAGCTCCTACGAGCAGTACTTC. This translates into CASSRSGSSYEQYF.

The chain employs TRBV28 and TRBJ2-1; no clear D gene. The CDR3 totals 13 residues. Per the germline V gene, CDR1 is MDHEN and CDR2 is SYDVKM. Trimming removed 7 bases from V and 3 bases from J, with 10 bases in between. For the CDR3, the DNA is TGTGCCAGCATTGCGGCGGACTACAATGAGCAGTTCTTC. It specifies CASIAADYNEQFF.

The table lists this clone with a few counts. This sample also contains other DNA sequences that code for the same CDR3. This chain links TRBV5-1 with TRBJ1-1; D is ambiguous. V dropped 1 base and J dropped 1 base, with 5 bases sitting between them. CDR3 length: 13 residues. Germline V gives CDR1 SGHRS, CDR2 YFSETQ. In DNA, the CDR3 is TGCGCCAGCAGCTTGACAGCGAACACTGAAGCTTTCTTT. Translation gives CASSLTANTEAFF.

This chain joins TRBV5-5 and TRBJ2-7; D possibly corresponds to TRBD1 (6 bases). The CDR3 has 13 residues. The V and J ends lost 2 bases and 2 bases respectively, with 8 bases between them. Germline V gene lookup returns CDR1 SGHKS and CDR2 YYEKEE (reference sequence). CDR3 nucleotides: TGTGCCAGCAGCTTTAACAGGGCCTACGAGCAGTACTTC. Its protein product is CASSFNRAYEQYF.

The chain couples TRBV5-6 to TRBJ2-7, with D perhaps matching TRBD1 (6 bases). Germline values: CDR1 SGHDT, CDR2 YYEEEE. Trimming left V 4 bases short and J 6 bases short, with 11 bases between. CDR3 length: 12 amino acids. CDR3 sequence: CASSATGPEQYF. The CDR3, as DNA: TGTGCCAGCAGCGCCACAGGGCCCGAGCAGTACTTC. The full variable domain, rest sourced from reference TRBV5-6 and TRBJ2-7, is DAGVTQSPTHLIKTRGQQVTLRCSPKSGHDTVSWYQQALGQGPQFIFQYYEEEERQRGNFPDRFSGHQFPNYSSELNVNALLLGDSALYLCASSATGPEQYFGPGTRLTVT.

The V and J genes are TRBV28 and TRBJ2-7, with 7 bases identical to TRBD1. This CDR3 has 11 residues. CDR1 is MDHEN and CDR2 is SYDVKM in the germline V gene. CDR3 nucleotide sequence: TGTGCGACAGGGCCGTTGAGCGAGCAGTACTTC. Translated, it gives CATGPLSEQYF.

In DNA form, the CDR3 reads TGCGCCAGCAGCCTCCTCCCAGATGTGGAGACCCAGTACTTC. It yields the protein CASSLLPDVETQYF. The chain uses TRBV5-1 and TRBJ2-5; D is unresolved. The CDR3 loop spans 14 amino acids. V lost 4 bases to trimming and J lost 5 bases, with 15 bases between them. CDR1 is SGHRS, CDR2 YFSETQ, per germline. Filled out from reference TRBV5-1 and TRBJ2-5, the complete variable domain reads KAGVTQTPRYLIKTRGQQVTLSCSPISGHRSVSWYQQTPGQGLQFLFEYFSETQRNKGNFPGRFSGRQFSNSRSEMNVSTLELGDSALYLCASSLLPDVETQYFGPGTRLLVL.

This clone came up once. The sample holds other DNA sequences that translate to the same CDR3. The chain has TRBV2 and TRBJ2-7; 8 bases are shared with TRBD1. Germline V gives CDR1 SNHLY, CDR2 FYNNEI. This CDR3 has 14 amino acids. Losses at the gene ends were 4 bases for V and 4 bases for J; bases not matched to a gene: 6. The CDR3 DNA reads TGTGCCAGCAGTGTTGGGACAGGCGGTTACGAGCAGTACTTC. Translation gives CASSVGTGGYEQYF. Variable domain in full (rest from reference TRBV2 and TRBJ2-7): EPEVTQTPSHQVTQMGQEVILRCVPISNHLYFYWYRQILGQKVEFLVSFYNNEISEKSEIFDDQFSVERPDGSNFTLKIRSTKLEDSAMYFCASSVGTGGYEQYFGPGTRLTVT.

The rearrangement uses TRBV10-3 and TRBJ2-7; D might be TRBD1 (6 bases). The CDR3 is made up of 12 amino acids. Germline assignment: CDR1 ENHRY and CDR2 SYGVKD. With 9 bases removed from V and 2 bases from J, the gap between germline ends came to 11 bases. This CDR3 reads CAIADRAYEQYF. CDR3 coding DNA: TGTGCCATAGCGGACAGAGCCTACGAGCAGTACTTC.

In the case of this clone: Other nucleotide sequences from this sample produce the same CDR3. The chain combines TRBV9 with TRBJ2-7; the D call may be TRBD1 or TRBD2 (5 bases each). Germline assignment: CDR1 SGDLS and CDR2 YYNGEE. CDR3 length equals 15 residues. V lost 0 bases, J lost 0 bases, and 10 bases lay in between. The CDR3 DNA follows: TGTGCCAGCAGCGTAGGAGGGGCCGGCTCCTACGAGCAGTACTTC. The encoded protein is CASSVGGAGSYEQYF.

CDR3: CASSLGSGAETQYF. CDR3 nucleotide sequence: TGCGCCAGCAGCTTGGGTTCGGGGGCGGAGACCCAGTACTTC. This chain joins TRBV5-1 and TRBJ2-5; either TRBD1 or TRBD2 may fit D (6 bases each). The ends were cut back, 0 bases at V and 5 bases at J, with 11 bases in the middle. Germline V CDR1 and CDR2: SGHRS, YFSETQ. CDR3 length: 14 amino acids.

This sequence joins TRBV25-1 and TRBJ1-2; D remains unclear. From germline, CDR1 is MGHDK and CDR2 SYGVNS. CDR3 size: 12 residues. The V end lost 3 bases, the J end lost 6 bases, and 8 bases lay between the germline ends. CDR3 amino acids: CASSDSINGYTF. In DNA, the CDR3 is TGTGCCAGCAGTGACAGTATCAATGGCTACACCTTC.

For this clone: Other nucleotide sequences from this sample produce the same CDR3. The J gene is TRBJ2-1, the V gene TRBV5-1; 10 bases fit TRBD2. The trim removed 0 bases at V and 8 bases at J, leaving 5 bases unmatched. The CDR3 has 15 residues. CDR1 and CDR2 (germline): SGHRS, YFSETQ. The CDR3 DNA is TGCGCCAGCAGCTTGGGGAGCGGGAGGGCCTATGAGCAGTTCTTC. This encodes CASSLGSGRAYEQFF.

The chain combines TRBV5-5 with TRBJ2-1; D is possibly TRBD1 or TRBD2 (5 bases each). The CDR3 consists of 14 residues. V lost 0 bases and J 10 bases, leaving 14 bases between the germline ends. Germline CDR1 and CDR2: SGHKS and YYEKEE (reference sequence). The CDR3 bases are TGTGCCAGCAGCTTGGCCCCGGGGTCAGGGGAGCAGTTCTTC. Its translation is CASSLAPGSGEQFF.

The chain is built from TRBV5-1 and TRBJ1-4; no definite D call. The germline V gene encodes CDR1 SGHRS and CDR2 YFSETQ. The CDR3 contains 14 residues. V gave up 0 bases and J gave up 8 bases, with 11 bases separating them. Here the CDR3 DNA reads TGCGCCAGCAGCTTGGCGGGGTTGGGAGAAAAACTGTTTTTT. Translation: CASSLAGLGEKLFF.

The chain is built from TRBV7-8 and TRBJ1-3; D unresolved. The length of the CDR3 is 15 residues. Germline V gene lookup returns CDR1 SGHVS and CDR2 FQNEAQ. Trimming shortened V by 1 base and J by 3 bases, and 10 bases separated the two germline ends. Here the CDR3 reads CASSLDGVGGNTIYF. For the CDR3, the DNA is TGTGCCAGCAGCTTAGATGGGGTCGGTGGAAACACCATATATTTT.

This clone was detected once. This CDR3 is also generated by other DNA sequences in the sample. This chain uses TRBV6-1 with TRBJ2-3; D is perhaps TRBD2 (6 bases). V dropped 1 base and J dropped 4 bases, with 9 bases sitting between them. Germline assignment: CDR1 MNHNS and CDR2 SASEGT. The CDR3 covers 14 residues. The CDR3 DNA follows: TGTGCCAGCAGTGAAGTGGCGGGACCAGATACGCAGTATTTT. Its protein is CASSEVAGPDTQYF.

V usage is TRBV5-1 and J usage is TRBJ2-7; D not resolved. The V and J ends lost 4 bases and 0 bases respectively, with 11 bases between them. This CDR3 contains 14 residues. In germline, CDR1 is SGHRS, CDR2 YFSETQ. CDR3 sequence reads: CASSPQATSYEQYF. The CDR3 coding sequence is TGCGCCAGCAGCCCCCAGGCCACCTCCTACGAGCAGTACTTC.

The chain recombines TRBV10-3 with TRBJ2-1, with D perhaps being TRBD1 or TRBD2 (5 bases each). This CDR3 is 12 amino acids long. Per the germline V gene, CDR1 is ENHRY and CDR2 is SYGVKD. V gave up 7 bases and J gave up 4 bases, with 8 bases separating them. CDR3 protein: CAITEGYNEQFF. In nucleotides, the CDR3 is TGTGCCATCACCGAGGGGTACAATGAGCAGTTCTTC.